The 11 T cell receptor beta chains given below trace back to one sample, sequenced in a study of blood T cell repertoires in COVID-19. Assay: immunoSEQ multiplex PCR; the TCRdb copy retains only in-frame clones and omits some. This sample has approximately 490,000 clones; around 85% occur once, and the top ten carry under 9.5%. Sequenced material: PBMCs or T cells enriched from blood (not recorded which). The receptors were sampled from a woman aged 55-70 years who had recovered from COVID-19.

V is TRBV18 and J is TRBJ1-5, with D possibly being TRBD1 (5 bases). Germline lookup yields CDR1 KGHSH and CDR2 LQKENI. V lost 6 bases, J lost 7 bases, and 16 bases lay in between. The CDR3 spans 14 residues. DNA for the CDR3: TGTGCCAGCTCCCGACAGTTGAATAGACAGCCCCAGCATTTT. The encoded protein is CASSRQLNRQPQHF.

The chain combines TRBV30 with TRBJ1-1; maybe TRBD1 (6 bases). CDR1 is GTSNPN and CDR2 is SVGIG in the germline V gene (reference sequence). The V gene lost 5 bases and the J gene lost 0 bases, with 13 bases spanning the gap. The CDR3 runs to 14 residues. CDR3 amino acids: CAWGLDSMNTEAFF. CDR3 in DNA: TGTGCCTGGGGCCTGGACAGTATGAACACTGAAGCTTTCTTT. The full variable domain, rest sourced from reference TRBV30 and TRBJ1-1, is SQTIHQWPATLVQPVGSPLSLECTVEGTSNPNLYWYRQAAGRGLQLLFYSVGIGQISSEVPQNLSASRPQDRQFILSSKKLLLSDSGFYLCAWGLDSMNTEAFFGQGTRLTVV.

The CDR3 DNA reads TGTGCCAGCAGTAAGACGGGAGCAACTAATGAAAAACTGTTTTTT. Encoded protein: CASSKTGATNEKLFF. The chain employs TRBV2 and TRBJ1-4; D not resolved. The ends were cut back, 5 bases at V and 0 bases at J, with 10 bases in the middle. Germline CDR1 and CDR2: SNHLY and FYNNEI. The CDR3 length is 15 residues. The variable domain in full, completed from reference TRBV2 and TRBJ1-4, reads EPEVTQTPSHQVTQMGQEVILRCVPISNHLYFYWYRQILGQKVEFLVSFYNNEISEKSEIFDDQFSVERPDGSNFTLKIRSTKLEDSAMYFCASSKTGATNEKLFFGSGTQLSVL.

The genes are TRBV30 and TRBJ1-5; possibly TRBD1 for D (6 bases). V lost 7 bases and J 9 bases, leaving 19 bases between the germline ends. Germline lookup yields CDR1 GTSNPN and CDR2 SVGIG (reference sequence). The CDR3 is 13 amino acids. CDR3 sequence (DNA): TGTGCCTTCCGGTCCAGGGGCCAGGGGCCCCAGCATTTT. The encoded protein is CAFRSRGQGPQHF.

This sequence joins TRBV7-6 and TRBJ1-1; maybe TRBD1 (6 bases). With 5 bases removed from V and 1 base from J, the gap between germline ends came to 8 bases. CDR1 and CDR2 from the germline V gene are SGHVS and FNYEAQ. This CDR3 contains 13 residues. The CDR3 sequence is CASSLQGNTEAFF. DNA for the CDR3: TGTGCCAGCAGCCTACAGGGGAACACTGAAGCTTTCTTT.

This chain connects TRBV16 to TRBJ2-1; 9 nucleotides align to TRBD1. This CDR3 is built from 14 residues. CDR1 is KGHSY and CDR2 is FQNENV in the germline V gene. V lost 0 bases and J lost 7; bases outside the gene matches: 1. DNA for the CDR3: TGTGCCAGCAGCCAATCGACAGGGGGGAATGAGCAGTTCTTC. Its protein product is CASSQSTGGNEQFF.

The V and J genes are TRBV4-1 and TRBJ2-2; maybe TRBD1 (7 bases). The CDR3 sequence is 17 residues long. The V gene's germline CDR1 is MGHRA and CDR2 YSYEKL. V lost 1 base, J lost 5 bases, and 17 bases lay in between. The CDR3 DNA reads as TGCGCCAGCAGCCAAGGAGTGCGGCCAGGGGGGACCGGGGAGCTGTTTTTT. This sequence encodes CASSQGVRPGGTGELFF.

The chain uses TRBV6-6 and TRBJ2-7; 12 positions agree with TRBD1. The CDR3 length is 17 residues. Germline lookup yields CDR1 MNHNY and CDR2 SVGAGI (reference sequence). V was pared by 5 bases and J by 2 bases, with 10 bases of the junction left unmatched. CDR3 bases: TGTGCCAGCAGTCTAAGGTCGGGACAGGGGGCCACCTACGAGCAGTACGTC. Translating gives CASSLRSGQGATYEQYV.

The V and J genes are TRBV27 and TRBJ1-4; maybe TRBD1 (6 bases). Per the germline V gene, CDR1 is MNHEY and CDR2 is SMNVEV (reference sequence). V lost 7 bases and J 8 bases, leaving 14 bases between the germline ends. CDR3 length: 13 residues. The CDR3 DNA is TGTGCCAGCAATGGCAGGGGTGGCGAAAAACTGTTTTTT. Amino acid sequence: CASNGRGGEKLFF.

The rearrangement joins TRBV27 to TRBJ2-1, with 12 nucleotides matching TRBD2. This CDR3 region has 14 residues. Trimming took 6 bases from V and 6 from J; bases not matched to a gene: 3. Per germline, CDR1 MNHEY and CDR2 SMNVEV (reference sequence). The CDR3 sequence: CASRTSGGPNEQFF. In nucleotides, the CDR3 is TGTGCCAGCAGGACTAGCGGGGGCCCCAATGAGCAGTTCTTC.

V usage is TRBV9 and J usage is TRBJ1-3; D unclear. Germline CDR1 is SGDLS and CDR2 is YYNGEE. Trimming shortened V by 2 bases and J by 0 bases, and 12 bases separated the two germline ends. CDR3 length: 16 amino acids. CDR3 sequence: CASSVGDLSSGNTIYF. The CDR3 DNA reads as TGTGCCAGCAGCGTGGGAGACCTGAGCTCTGGAAACACCATATATTTT.